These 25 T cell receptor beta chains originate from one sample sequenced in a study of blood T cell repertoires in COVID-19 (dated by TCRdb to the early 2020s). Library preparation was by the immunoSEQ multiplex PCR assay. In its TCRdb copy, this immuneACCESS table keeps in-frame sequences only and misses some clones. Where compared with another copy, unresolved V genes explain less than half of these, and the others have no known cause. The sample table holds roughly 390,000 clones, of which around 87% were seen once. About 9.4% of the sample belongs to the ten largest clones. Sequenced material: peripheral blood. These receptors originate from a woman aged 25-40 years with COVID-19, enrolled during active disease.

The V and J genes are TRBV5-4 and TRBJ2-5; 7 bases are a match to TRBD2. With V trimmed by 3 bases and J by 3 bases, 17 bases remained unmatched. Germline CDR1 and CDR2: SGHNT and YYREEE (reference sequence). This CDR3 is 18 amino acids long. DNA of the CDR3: TGTGCCAGCAGCTCTGGGGCTGGGAGGGCTAGGGGAAAAGAGACCCAGTACTTC. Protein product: CASSSGAGRARGKETQYF.

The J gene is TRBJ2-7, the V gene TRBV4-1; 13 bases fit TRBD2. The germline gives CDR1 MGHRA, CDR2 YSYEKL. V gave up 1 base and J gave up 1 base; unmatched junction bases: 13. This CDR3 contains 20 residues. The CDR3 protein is CASSQGPRLAGGPPSYEQYF. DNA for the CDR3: TGCGCCAGCAGCCAAGGACCCCGACTAGCGGGAGGCCCACCTTCCTACGAGCAGTACTTC.

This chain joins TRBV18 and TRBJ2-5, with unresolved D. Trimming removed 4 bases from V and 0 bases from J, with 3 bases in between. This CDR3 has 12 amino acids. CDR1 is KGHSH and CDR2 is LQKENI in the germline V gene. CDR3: CASSLDQETQYF. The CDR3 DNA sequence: TGTGCCAGCTCACTCGACCAAGAGACCCAGTACTTC.

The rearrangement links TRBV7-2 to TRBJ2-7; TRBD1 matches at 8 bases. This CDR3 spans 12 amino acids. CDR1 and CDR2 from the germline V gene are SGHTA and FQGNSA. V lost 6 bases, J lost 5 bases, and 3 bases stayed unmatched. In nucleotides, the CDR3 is TGTGCCAGCAGGTGGACAGGGAACGAGCAGTACTTC. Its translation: CASRWTGNEQYF.

This CDR3 reads CASSSGQGTDTQYF. The DNA of the CDR3 is TGTGCCAGCTCATCGGGACAGGGCACAGATACGCAGTATTTT. The rearrangement uses TRBV18 and TRBJ2-3; 8 bases match TRBD1. Germline V gene sequence: CDR1 KGHSH, CDR2 LQKENI. V shed 5 bases, J shed 1 base, and the junction held 2 bases outside the gene matches. The CDR3 has 14 amino acids.

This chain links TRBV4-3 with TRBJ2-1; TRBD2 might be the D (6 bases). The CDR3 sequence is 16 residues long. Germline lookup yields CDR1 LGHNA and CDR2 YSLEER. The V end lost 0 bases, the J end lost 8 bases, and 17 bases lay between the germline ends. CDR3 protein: CASSQEKYGSSHEQFF. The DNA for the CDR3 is TGCGCCAGCAGCCAAGAAAAGTACGGGAGTTCCCATGAGCAGTTCTTC.

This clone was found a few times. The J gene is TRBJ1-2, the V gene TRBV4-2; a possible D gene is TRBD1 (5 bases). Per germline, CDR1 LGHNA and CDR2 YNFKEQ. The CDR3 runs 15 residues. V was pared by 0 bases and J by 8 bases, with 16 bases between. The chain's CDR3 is CASSQDRQGTMGYTF. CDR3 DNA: TGTGCCAGCAGCCAAGATAGGCAGGGAACGATGGGCTACACCTTC.

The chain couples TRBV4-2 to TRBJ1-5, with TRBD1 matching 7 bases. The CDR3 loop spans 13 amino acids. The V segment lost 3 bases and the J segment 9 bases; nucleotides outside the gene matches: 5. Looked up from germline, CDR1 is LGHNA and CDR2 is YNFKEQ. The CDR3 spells CASSQDRTWPQHF. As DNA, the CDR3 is TGTGCCAGCAGCCAGGACAGGACCTGGCCCCAGCATTTT.

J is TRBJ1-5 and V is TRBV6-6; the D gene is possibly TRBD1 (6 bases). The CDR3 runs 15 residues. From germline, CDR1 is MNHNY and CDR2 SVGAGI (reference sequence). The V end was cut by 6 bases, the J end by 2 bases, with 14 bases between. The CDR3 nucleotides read TGTGCCAGCAGCGACAGGCCCTGGGGCAATCAGCCCCAGCATTTT. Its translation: CASSDRPWGNQPQHF.

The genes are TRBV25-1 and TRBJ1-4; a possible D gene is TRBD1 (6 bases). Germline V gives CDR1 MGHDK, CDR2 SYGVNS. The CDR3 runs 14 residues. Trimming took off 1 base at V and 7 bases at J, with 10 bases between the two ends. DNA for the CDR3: TGTGCCAGCAGTGAATGGGGAGGGGGTGAAAAACTGTTTTTT. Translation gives CASSEWGGGEKLFF. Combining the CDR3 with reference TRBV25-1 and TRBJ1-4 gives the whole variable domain EADIYQTPRYLVIGTGKKITLECSQTMGHDKMYWYQQDPGMELHLIHYSYGVNSTEKGDLSSESTVSRIRTEHFPLTLESARPSHTSQYLCASSEWGGGEKLFFGSGTQLSVL.

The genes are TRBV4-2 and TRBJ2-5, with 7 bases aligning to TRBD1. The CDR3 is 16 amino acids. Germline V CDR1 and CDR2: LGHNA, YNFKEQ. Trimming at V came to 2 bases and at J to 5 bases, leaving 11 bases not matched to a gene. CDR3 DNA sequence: TGTGCCAGCAGCCAATTGGGTGTTGGGACAGAGGAGACCCAGTACTTC. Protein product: CASSQLGVGTEETQYF.

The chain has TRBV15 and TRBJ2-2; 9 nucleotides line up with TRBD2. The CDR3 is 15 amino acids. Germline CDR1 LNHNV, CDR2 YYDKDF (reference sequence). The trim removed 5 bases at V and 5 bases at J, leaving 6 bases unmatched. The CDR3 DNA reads TGTGCCACCAGCTCTCCTAGCGGGATGACCGGGGAGCTGTTTTTT. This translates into CATSSPSGMTGELFF.

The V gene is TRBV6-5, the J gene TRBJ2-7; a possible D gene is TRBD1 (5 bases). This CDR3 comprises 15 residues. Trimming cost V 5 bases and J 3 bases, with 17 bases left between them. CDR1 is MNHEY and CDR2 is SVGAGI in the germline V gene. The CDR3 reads CASSPLSGIVYEQYF. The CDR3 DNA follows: TGTGCCAGCAGTCCTTTGTCAGGGATCGTCTACGAGCAGTACTTC.

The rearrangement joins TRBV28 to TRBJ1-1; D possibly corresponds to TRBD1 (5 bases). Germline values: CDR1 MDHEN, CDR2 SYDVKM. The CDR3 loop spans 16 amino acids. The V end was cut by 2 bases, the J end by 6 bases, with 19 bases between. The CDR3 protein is CASSLGWGRAIPEAFF. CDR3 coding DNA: TGTGCCAGCAGTTTAGGGTGGGGCAGGGCTATCCCTGAAGCTTTCTTT.

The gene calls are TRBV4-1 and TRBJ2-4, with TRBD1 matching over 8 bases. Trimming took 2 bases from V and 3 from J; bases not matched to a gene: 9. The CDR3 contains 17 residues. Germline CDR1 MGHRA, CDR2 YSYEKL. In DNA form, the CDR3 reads TGCGCCAGCAGCCAAATTCGGACAGGGCTTGGCAAAAACATTCAGTACTTC. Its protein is CASSQIRTGLGKNIQYF.

CDR3 amino acids: CASRPGLAGGTQYF. The CDR3 bases are TGTGCCAGCAGACCGGGACTAGCGGGAGGTACGCAGTATTTT. This chain uses TRBV2 with TRBJ2-3; 15 nucleotides match TRBD2. CDR1 and CDR2 (germline): SNHLY, FYNNEI. This CDR3 has 14 amino acids. V was pared by 6 bases and J by 8 bases, with 3 bases of the junction left unmatched.

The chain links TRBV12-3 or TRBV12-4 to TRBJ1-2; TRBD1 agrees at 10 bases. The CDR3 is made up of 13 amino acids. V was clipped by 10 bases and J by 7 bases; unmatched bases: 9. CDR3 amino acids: CATSDRGLSGYTF. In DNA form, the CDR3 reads TGTGCCACTTCCGACAGGGGGCTTAGTGGCTACACCTTC.

The CDR3 loop reads CASSAPVGGLYEQYF. CDR3 DNA sequence: TGTGCCAGCAGTGCCCCCGTAGGGGGCCTTTACGAGCAGTACTTC. V and J are TRBV2 and TRBJ2-7; TRBD1 matches 7 bases. The germline V gene encodes CDR1 SNHLY and CDR2 FYNNEI. The CDR3 loop spans 15 amino acids. With V trimmed by 4 bases and J by 4 bases, 10 bases remained unmatched.

CDR3 sequence: CASRTGPNTEAFF. The CDR3 bases are TGTGCCAGCAGGACAGGCCCGAACACTGAAGCTTTCTTT. This chain links TRBV19 with TRBJ1-1; TRBD1 agrees at 7 bases. The CDR3 spans 13 residues. Germline V lookup: CDR1 LNHDA, CDR2 SQIVND (reference sequence). The V gene end was trimmed by 9 bases and the J gene end by 1 base; junction bases not matched to a gene: 5.

The CDR3 sequence: CASSESNEKLFF. As DNA, the CDR3 is TGTGCCAGCTCCGAGAGCAATGAAAAACTGTTTTTT. This chain joins TRBV18 and TRBJ1-4; D call uncertain. Between the trimmed V and J ends, which lost 6 bases and 5 bases, there was a span of 7 bases. CDR1 and CDR2 (germline): KGHSH, LQKENI. This CDR3 has 12 amino acids.

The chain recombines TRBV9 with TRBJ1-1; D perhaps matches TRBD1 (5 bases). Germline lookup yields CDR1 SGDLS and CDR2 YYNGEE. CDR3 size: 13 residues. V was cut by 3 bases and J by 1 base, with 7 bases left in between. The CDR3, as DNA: TGTGCCAGCAGCGAGACAGCGAACACTGAAGCTTTCTTT. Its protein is CASSETANTEAFF.

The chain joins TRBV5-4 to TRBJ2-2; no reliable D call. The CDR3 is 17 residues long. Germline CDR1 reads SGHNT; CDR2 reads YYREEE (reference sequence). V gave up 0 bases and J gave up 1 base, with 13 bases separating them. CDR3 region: CASSLGSSAWNTGELFF. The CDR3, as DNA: TGTGCCAGCAGCTTGGGTTCCAGCGCCTGGAACACCGGGGAGCTGTTTTTT.

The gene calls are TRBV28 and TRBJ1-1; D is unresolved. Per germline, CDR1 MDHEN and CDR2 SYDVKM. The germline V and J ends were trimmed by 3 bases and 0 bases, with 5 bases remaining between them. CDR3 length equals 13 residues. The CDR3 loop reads CASSFPLNTEAFF. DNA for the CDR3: TGTGCCAGCAGTTTTCCTCTGAACACTGAAGCTTTCTTT.

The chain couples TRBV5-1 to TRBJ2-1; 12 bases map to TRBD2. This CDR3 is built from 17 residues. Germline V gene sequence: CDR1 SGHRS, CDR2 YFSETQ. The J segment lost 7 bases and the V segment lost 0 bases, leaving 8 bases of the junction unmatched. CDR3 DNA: TGCGCCAGCAGCTTGGATGGCCTAGCGGGAGGGGGGAATGAGCAGTTCTTC. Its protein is CASSLDGLAGGGNEQFF.

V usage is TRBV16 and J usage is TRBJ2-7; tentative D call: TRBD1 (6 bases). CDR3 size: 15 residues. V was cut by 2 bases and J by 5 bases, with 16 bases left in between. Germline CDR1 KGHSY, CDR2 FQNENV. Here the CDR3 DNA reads TGTGCCAGCAGCCAAACCGGGACACCTTCCCACGAGCAGTACTTC. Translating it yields CASSQTGTPSHEQYF.